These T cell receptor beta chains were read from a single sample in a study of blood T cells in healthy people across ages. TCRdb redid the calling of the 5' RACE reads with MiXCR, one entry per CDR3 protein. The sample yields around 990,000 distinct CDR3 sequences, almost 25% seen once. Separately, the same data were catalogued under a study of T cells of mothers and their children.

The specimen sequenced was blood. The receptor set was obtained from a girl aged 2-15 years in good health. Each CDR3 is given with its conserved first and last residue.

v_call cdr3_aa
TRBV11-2 CASSFILAASTDTQYF
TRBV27 CASSFSDAYNEQFF
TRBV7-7 CASSLANGVYNEQFF
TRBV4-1 CASSQVVQVGYTF
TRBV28 CASSPRRLSSYNSPLHF
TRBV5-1 CASSIFTSGNTGELFF
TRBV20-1 CSARSGLIAKNIQYF
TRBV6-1 CASSRPGQYSGANVLTF
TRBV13 CASSHQTSSSYNEQFF
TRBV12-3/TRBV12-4 CASSDVSVRNTQYF
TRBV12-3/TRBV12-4 CASSPMTAGELFF
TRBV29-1 CSVEASGDSYNEQFF
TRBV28 CASMDGTYTEAFF
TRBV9 CASLAGDTGELFF
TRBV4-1 CASSYRLTGIALEQFF
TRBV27 CASSLMGATNEKLFF
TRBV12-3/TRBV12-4 CASSLDRGGLEQYF
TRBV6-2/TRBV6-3 CASSSYRDRSYTQYF
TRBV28 CASSLPGTGTANEKLFF
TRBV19 CASSVSGSGANVLTF
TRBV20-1 CSAGRGGPTNEKLFF
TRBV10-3 CAISEGPTGTQYF
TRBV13 CASSNGSGPQHF
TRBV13 CASSAAGGLEETQYF
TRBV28 CASFRRGDEQFF